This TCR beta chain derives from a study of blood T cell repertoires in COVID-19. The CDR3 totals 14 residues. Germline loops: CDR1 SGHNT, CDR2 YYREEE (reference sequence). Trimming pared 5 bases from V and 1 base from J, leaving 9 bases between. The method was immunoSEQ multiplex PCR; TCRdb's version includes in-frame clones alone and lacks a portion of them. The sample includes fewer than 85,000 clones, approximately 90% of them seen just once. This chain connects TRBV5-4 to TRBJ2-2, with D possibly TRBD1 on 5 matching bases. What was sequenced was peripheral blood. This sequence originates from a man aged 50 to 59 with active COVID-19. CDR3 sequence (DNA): TGTGCCAGCAGACCCGGACAGAACACCGGGGAGCTGTTTTTT. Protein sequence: CASRPGQNTGELFF.